The present entry profiles one T cell receptor (beta chain) with its context. Its specificity is unknown. TCRdb's table, derived via immunoSEQ multiplex PCR, lists solely in-frame clones and lacks some. Of around 150,000 clones in the sample, 85% to 90% were seen once. The CDR3 has 14 residues. Trimming removed 6 bases from V and 5 bases from J, with 13 bases in between. Per the germline V gene, CDR1 is MNHEY and CDR2 is SVGAGI. This specimen comes from a study of T cell responses to AZD1222 COVID-19 vaccine. Findings and limits, study-wide: Most donors were white British and more were female, and clonal diversity was possibly underestimated.

The chain links TRBV6-5 to TRBJ1-4; D gene ambiguous. The sample consisted of peripheral blood, taken on day 0 of AZD1222 vaccination. This TCR was recovered from an adult in good health. CDR3 sequence: CASRPGGRNEKLFF. CDR3 coding DNA: TGTGCCAGCAGACCCGGCGGTCGGAATGAAAAACTGTTTTTT.